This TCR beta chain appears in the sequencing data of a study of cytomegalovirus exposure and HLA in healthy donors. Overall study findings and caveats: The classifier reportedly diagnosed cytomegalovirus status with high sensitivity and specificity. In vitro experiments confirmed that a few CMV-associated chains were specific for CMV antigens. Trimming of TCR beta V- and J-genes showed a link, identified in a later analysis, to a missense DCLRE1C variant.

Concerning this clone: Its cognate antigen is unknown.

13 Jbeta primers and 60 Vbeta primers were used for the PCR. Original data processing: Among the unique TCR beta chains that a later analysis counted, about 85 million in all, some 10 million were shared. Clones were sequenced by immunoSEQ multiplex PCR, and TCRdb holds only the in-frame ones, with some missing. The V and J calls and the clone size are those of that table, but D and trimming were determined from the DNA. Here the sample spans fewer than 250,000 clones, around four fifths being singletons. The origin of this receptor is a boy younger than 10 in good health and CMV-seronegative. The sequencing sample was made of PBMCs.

CDR3 amino acids: CASSQQSQETQYF. In DNA, the CDR3 is TGTGCCAGCAGCCAACAGTCCCAAGAGACCCAGTACTTC. The rearrangement links TRBV14 to TRBJ2-5; D uncertain. The CDR3 has 13 amino acids. CDR1 SGHDN and CDR2 FVKESK come from the germline V gene. V gave up 2 bases and J gave up 1 base, with 5 bases separating them.